Below are 3 T cell receptor beta chains sequenced from a single sample in a study of cytomegalovirus exposure and HLA in healthy donors. Researchers ran the PCR with 60 Vbeta and 13 Jbeta primers. Some clones are missing from TCRdb's copy, which holds only in-frame ones; the method was immunoSEQ multiplex PCR. The data show about 57,000 clones, with about 84% seen just once and around 6% held by the top ten. The material sequenced was PBMCs. Receptor source: a male donor in good health and CMV-seronegative.

The chain is built from TRBV29-1 and TRBJ1-3, with 11 nucleotides matching TRBD1. V gave up 4 bases and J gave up 8 bases; unmatched junction bases: 4. CDR1 is SQVTM and CDR2 is ANQGSEA in the germline V gene. The CDR3 has 13 amino acids. The CDR3 nucleotides read TGCAGCGTTGCACCGGGACAGGGGGACACCATATATTTT. Protein: CSVAPGQGDTIYF.

The chain recombines TRBV5-1 with TRBJ2-7; D is uncertain. The CDR3 covers 11 residues. Looked up from germline, CDR1 is SGHRS and CDR2 is YFSETQ. Trimming shortened V by 5 bases and J by 1 base, and 4 bases separated the two germline ends. CDR3 bases: TGCGCCAGCAGTCCTTCCTACGAGCAGTACTTC. It codes for CASSPSYEQYF.

This rearrangement joins TRBV29-1 to TRBJ1-1; D is possibly TRBD1 (6 bases). Germline loops: CDR1 SQVTM, CDR2 ANQGSEA. The length of the CDR3 is 18 residues. V was pared by 0 bases and J by 0 bases, with 20 bases between. CDR3 protein: CSVEERRWGQVMNTEAFF. The CDR3 DNA reads TGCAGCGTTGAAGAACGAAGGTGGGGACAAGTTATGAACACTGAAGCTTTCTTT.